These 7 T cell receptor beta chains came from one sample sequenced in a study of cytomegalovirus exposure and HLA in healthy donors. A multiplex PCR was run with 60 Vbeta primers and 13 Jbeta primers. This table comes from immunoSEQ multiplex PCR, and its TCRdb copy is limited to in-frame clones, with some not included. The table shows about 120,000 clones, with more than 80% occurring only once. Sequenced sample: PBMCs. The receptors were gathered from a male donor in good health and CMV-seronegative.

V gene TRBV9 combines with J gene TRBJ2-7; D possibly corresponds to TRBD1 (6 bases). The CDR3 sequence is 15 residues long. Trimming pared 1 base from V and 3 bases from J, leaving 14 bases between. Per the germline V gene, CDR1 is SGDLS and CDR2 is YYNGEE. This CDR3 is CASSVRTEGFYEQYF. In DNA form, the CDR3 reads TGTGCCAGCAGCGTACGGACAGAGGGATTCTACGAGCAGTACTTC.

This clone occurred a few times. This sequence joins TRBV15 and TRBJ2-7; TRBD1 is a possible D gene (6 bases). Germline V gene sequence: CDR1 LNHNV, CDR2 YYDKDF (reference sequence). CDR3 length: 13 amino acids. The V end was cut by 3 bases, the J end by 4 bases, with 10 bases between. The chain's CDR3 is CATSRAGQYEQYF. Written as DNA, the CDR3 is TGTGCCACCAGCAGGGCAGGACAGTACGAGCAGTACTTC.

A word on this clone: This sample includes further DNA sequences coding for the same CDR3. The chain employs TRBV6-1 and TRBJ2-7; TRBD1 aligns across 10 bases. The germline gives CDR1 MNHNS, CDR2 SASEGT. This CDR3 spans 15 amino acids. The J segment lost 7 bases and the V segment lost 3 bases, leaving 9 bases of the junction unmatched. Here the CDR3 DNA reads TGTGCCAGCAGTGAGGCCGACAGGGGGCCGGGAGAGCAGTACTTC. It codes for CASSEADRGPGEQYF.

V is TRBV4-1 and J is TRBJ2-2; TRBD2 matches 7 bases. Trimming cost V 0 bases and J 4 bases; bases outside gene matches: 5. CDR3 length: 16 amino acids. Germline V CDR1 and CDR2: MGHRA, YSYEKL. This CDR3 is CASSQDIAGVTGELFF. The CDR3 coding sequence is TGCGCCAGCAGCCAAGATATCGCGGGGGTCACCGGGGAGCTGTTTTTT.

The chain joins TRBV29-1 to TRBJ2-7; D unclear. With 0 bases removed from V and 5 bases from J, the gap between germline ends came to 17 bases. This CDR3 comprises 15 residues. Germline-derived CDR1 and CDR2 are SQVTM and ANQGSEA. Here the CDR3 DNA reads TGCAGCGTTGAAGATCAAACTAATTCCGTCCACGAGCAGTACTTC. It specifies CSVEDQTNSVHEQYF.

A single count supports this clone. The rearrangement joins TRBV5-1 to TRBJ2-5, with D possibly TRBD2 on 5 matching bases. Trimming left V 5 bases short and J 5 bases short, with 16 bases between. The CDR3 runs to 14 residues. Germline lookup yields CDR1 SGHRS and CDR2 YFSETQ. The CDR3 nucleotides read TGCGCCAGCAGAGTACAGCCGGAGCGGGAGACCCAGTACTTC. Protein sequence: CASRVQPERETQYF.

The chain joins TRBV14 to TRBJ2-7; D is perhaps TRBD2 (5 bases). The V gene lost 1 base and the J gene lost 3 bases, with 13 bases spanning the gap. The CDR3 runs 15 residues. Germline loops: CDR1 SGHDN, CDR2 FVKESK. As DNA, the CDR3 is TGTGCCAGCAGCCAAGCAAGTGGACTTCTCTACGAGCAGTACTTC. The encoded protein is CASSQASGLLYEQYF.